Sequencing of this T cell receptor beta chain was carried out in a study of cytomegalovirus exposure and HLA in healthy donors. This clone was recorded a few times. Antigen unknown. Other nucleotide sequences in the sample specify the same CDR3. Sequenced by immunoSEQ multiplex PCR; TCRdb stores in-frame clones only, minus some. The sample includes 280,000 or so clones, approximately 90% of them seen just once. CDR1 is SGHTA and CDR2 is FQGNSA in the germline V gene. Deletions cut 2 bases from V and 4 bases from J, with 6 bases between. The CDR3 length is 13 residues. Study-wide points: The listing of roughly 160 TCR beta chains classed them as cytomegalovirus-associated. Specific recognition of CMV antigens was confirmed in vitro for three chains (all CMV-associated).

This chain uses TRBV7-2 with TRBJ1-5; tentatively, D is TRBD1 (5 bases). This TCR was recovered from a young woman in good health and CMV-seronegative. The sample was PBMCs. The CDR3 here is CASSLRGNQPQHF. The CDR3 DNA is TGTGCCAGCAGCTTAAGGGGAAATCAGCCCCAGCATTTT.